This TCR beta chain is from a study of blood T cell repertoires in COVID-19 (dated by TCRdb to about 2020). In the study overall: Samples from collaborators originated in the United States, Italy and Spain and spanned both the acute and convalescent phases of COVID-19. The samples were drawn from two sources: the first 160 participants of the ongoing ImmuneRACE study, and approximately 1,300 subjects contributed by 6 global collaborators. A de-identified subject ID, COVID-19 status, age in years and sex were almost always included in the sample metadata. A freely available public database, intended as a resource for researchers studying the immune response to SARS-CoV-2, is where the repertoires were released. The dataset comprised deeply sampled blood TCRbeta repertoires from subjects exposed to, actively infected with, or recovered from COVID-19. Where HLA class I and class II types were available, the types were taken from metadata supplied by the sample provider, not from assay-based typing. The material from the prospective study consisted of cDNA or gDNA derived from T cells, B-cell-depleted T cells, or PBMCs.

CDR1 SGHNT and CDR2 YYREEE were looked up in the germline V gene (reference sequence). The CDR3 goes from the cysteine to the phenylalanine over 17 residues. Only CDR3 DNA remains: 51 bases, in frame from the first base. The germline V and J ends show losses of 0 bases and 2 bases respectively, and no gene match explains 7 bases of the junction. General conclusions and limits of the study: The quantity of clinical and demographic metadata differed by source and by participant and was supplied without curation.

Participants in the prospective study were enrolled through a virtual design, were aged roughly 18 to 90 years, and lived in 24 United States geographic areas. Cohort assignment in the prospective study relied on participant-reported clinical history from a screening survey and a study questionnaire. Recovered participants in ImmuneRACE Cohort 3 were defined by two consecutive negative NP/OP PCR tests, clearance by a healthcare professional, or resolution of symptoms. Mobile phlebotomists in the prospective study collected whole blood, serum and a nasopharyngeal or oropharyngeal swab from every participant. Over a roughly 2-month period, participants in the prospective study had the option of providing additional blood draws and questionnaires. Before DNA extraction, blood samples from the prospective study were shipped at room temperature or frozen. TCRbeta CDR3 regions were amplified from genomic DNA by means of the immunoSEQ Assay, a bias-controlled multiplex PCR. The paper's data handling went like this. The number of nucleated cells in each sample was estimated from the amplification of reference gene primers within the assay. Sequence reads were collapsed and filtered to measure the absolute abundance of every unique TCRbeta CDR3 rearrangement. For each sample, productive Simpson clonality was calculated as the square root of Simpson's diversity index over productive rearrangements. TCRdb holds this immuneACCESS table with in-frame rearrangements only. Some clones are missing; in checked studies, unresolved V genes explain under half, and the rest has no known cause. V, J and clone size are taken as reported in that table, and D and trimming were inferred from the DNA itself. The sample table holds 300,000 or so clones, of which 75% to 95% were seen once. Clones ranked in the top ten supply more than 0.95% of the sample.

Notes on this clone: The antigen it binds to is not known. The input lacks base qualities; no much larger clone sits a single base away.

The source of this sequence is a woman aged 30 to 39 who had recovered from COVID-19. Sequencing used PBMCs or T cells enriched from blood (not recorded which). This chain joins TRBV5-4 to TRBJ2-5; TRBD1 aligns with 10 central bases. CDR3 protein: CASSLGPTGGRQETQYF. At the DNA level, the sequence is TGTGCCAGCAGCTTGGGGCCGACAGGGGGCCGACAAGAGACCCAGTACTTC. The entire variable domain, with the stretches around the CDR3 drawn from the reference TRBV5-4 and TRBJ2-5 proteins, is ETGVTQSPTHLIKTRGQQVTLRCSSQSGHNTVSWYQQALGQGPQFIFQYYREEENGRGNFPPRFSGLQFPNYSSELNVNALELDDSALYLCASSLGPTGGRQETQYFGPGTRLLVL.